A single sample is the source of the 8 T cell receptor beta chains below, sequenced in a study of cytomegalovirus exposure and HLA in healthy donors. Method: immunoSEQ multiplex PCR; TCRdb's copy keeps in-frame clones and lacks some. The data hold a few hundred thousand clones, with approximately 88% observed a single time. The sequenced sample was PBMCs. These receptors originate from a woman aged 30 to 39 in good health and CMV-seropositive.

The DNA for the CDR3 is TGTGCCAGCAGTGATGGGACAGGGATCACTGAAGCTTTCTTT. Its protein is CASSDGTGITEAFF. The chain is built from TRBV2 and TRBJ1-1; 9 positions agree with TRBD1. Trimming removed 3 bases from V and 4 bases from J; junction bases left unmatched: 3. This CDR3 has 14 residues. Germline loops: CDR1 SNHLY, CDR2 FYNNEI.

The chain recombines TRBV28 with TRBJ1-2; D gene unclear. Germline-derived CDR1 and CDR2 are MDHEN and SYDVKM. The CDR3 consists of 13 residues. V was trimmed by 3 bases and J by 8 bases, leaving 13 bases between them. The CDR3 here is CASSFTRYEGYTF. For the CDR3, the DNA is TGTGCCAGCAGTTTCACTCGCTATGAGGGCTACACCTTC.

The chain combines TRBV7-9 with TRBJ1-2; D gene ambiguous. This CDR3 has 15 amino acids. Germline loops: CDR1 SEHNR, CDR2 FQNEAQ (reference sequence). V was clipped by 1 base and J by 5 bases, with 14 bases between them. CDR3 in DNA: TGTGCCAGCAGCTTAGGCGGAGCACCCGAATATGGCTACACCTTC. Translated, it gives CASSLGGAPEYGYTF.

This clone has just a few counts. The chain is built from TRBV27 and TRBJ1-5; D not resolved. This CDR3 comprises 12 residues. Germline CDR1 reads MNHEY; CDR2 reads SMNVEV (reference sequence). Trimming stripped 6 bases from V and 0 bases from J, with 3 bases between. CDR3 amino acids: CASRISNQPQHF. DNA for the CDR3: TGTGCCAGCAGGATTAGCAATCAGCCCCAGCATTTT.

This chain joins TRBV2 and TRBJ2-1; D is unclear. The V gene's germline CDR1 is SNHLY and CDR2 FYNNEI. The CDR3 is 12 amino acids. V was trimmed by 10 bases and J by 2 bases, leaving 9 bases between them. CDR3 loop: CATPSTYNEQFF. DNA of the CDR3: TGTGCCACCCCTTCTACCTACAATGAGCAGTTCTTC.

The rearrangement uses TRBV25-1 and TRBJ2-7; no clear D gene. The CDR3 runs to 15 residues. Trimming left V 3 bases short and J 3 bases short, with 15 bases between. From germline, CDR1 is MGHDK and CDR2 SYGVNS. The CDR3 spells CASSESTGYVYEQYF. The CDR3 DNA reads TGTGCCAGCAGTGAGTCAACTGGGTATGTCTACGAGCAGTACTTC.

This clone was seen a single time. DNA of the CDR3: TGTGCCAGCAGTGTCGGAATGAGCACTGAAGCTTTCTTT. Amino acid sequence: CASSVGMSTEAFF. The chain couples TRBV6-1 to TRBJ1-1; D remains ambiguous. Trimming left V 4 bases short and J 4 bases short, with 10 bases between. From germline, CDR1 is MNHNS and CDR2 SASEGT. This CDR3 spans 13 amino acids.

V gene TRBV7-3 combines with J gene TRBJ2-2; 8 bases are a match to TRBD1. Germline CDR1 reads SGHTA; CDR2 reads FQGTGA. This CDR3 spans 16 amino acids. V shed 1 base and J 1 base; nucleotides not matched to a gene: 2. In DNA, the CDR3 is TGTGCCAGCAGCTTAATCGGACAGGGGAACACCGGGGAGCTGTTTTTT. Residues: CASSLIGQGNTGELFF.